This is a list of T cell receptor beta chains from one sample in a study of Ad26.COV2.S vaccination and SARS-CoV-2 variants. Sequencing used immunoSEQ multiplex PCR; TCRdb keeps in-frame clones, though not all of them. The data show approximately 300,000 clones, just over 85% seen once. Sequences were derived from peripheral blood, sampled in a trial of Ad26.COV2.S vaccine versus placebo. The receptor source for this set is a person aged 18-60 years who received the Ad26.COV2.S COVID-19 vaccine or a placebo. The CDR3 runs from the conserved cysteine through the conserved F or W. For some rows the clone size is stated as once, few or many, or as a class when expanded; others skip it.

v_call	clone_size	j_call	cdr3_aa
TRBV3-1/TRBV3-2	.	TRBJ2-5	CASSQEAGGTQRETQYF
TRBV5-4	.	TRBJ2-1	CASSPYRGGYNEQFF
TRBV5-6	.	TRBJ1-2	CASSLRRVYGYTF
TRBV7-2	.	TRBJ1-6	CASSVAGSPLHF
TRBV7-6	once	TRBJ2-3	CASSLFASSTDTQYF
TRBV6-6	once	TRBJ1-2	CASSNSANLYGYTF
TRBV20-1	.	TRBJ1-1	CSARVLGEAFF
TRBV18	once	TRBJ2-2	CASSSPKNTGELFF
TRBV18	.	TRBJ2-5	CASSPRQETQYF
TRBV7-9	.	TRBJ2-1	CASSLSQGGYNEQFF
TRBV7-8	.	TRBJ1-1	CASSLGSAMNTEAFF
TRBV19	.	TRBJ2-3	CASSIVAGALTDTQYF
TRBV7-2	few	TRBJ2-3	CASSLGGPSDTQYF
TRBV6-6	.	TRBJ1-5	CASAISNQPQHF
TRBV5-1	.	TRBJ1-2	CASSLSAEPGGYTF
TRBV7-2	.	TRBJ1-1	CASSFIFLPEAFF
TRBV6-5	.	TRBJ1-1	CASSYRTGTGVSEAFF
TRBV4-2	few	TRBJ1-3	CASSQDGADSGNTIYF
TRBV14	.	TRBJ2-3	CASSLLGGRTDTQYF
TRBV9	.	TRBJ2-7	CASSGSRAGGDSYEQYF
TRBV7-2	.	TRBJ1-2	CASSFQGAGGYTF
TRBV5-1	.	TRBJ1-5	CASSLEGGLWQPQHF
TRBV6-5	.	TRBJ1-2	CASSYRRELIYGYTF
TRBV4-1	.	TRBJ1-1	CASSSWITFEAFF
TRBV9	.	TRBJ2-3	CASSVPTRNTDTQYF
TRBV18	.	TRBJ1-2	CASSAGTGESGYTF
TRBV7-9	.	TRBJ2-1	CASSTFGPGLVEQFF
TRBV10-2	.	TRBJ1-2	CASSPTGTNYGYTF
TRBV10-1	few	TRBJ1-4	CASRTLTPTNEKLFF
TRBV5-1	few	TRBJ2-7	CASSGGQGAGQYF
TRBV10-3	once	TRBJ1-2	CAISESQETNYGYTF
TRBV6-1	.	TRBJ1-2	CASSEADRGRYYGYTF
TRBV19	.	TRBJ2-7	CASSINRGGLRYEQYF
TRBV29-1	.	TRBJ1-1	CSVVRQGARTEAFF
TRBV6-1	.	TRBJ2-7	CASSEESYEQYF
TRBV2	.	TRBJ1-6	CASKRSPNNSPLHF
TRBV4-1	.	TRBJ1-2	CASSQDNKNGYTF
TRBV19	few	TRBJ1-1	CASSRWGTGALNTEAFF
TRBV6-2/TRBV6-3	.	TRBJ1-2	CASSYSLQGNYGYTF
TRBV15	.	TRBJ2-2	CATSRESGRAASNTGELFF
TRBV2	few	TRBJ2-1	CASSGMGINEQFF
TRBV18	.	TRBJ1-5	CASSPKDRGFQHF
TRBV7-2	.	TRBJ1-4	CASSLAGVANEKLFF
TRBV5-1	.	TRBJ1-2	CASWGENNYGYTF
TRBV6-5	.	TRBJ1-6	CASGEGGDSPLHF
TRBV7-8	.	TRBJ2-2	CASSFRGDKISGELFF
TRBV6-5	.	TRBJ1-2	CASSRQTNYGYTF
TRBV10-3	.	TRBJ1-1	CAIRGNTEAFF
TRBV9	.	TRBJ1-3	CASSVETGGNTIYF
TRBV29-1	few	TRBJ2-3	CSVEGILAGAPTDTQYF